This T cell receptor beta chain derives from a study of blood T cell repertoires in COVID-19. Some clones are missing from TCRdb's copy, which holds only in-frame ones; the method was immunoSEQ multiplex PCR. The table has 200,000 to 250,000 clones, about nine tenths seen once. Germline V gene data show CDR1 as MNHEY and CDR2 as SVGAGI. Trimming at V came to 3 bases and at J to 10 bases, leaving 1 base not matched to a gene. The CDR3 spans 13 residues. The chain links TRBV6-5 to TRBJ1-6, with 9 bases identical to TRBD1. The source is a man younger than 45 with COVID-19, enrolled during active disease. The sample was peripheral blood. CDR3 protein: CASSYTGGSPLHF. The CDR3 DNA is TGTGCCAGCAGTTATACAGGGGGCTCACCCCTCCACTTT.